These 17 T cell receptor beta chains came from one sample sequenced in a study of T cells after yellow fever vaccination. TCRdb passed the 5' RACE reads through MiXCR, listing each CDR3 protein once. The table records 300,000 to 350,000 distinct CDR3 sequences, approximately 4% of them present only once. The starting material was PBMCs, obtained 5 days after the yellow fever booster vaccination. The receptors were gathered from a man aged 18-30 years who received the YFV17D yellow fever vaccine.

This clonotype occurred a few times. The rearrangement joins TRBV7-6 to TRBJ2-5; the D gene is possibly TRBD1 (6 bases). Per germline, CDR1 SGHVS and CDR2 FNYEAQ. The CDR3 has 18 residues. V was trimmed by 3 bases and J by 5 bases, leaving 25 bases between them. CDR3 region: CASSFVGGLAGAGETQYF. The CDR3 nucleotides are TGTGCCAGCAGCTTTGTTGGCGGTCTGGCAGGGGCCGGTGAGACCCAGTACTTC.

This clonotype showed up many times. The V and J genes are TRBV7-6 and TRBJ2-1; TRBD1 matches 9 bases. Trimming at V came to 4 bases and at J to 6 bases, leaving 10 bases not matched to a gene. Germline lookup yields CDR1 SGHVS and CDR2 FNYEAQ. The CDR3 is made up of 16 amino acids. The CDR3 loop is CASSSGTGGVGNEQFF. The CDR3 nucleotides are TGTGCCAGCAGCTCCGGAACAGGGGGCGTCGGCAATGAGCAGTTCTTC.

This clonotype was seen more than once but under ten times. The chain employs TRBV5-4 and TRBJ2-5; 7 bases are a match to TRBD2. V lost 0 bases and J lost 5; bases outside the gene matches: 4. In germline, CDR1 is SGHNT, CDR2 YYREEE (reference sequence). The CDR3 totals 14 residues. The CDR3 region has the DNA TGTGCCAGCAGCTTGGCGACTAGCTTGGAGACCCAGTACTTC. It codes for CASSLATSLETQYF.

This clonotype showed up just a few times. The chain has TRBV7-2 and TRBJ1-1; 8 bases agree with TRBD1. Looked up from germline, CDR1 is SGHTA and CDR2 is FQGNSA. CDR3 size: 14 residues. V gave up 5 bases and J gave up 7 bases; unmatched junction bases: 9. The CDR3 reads CASSTGQGLVEAFF. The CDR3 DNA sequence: TGTGCCAGCAGCACAGGACAGGGTTTGGTTGAAGCTTTCTTT. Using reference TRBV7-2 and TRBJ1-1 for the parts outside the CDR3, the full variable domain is GAGVSQSPSNKVTEKGKDVELRCDPISGHTALYWYRQSLGQGLEFLIYFQGNSAPDKSGLPSDRFSAERTGGSVSTLTIQRTQQEDSAVYLCASSTGQGLVEAFFGQGTRLTVV.

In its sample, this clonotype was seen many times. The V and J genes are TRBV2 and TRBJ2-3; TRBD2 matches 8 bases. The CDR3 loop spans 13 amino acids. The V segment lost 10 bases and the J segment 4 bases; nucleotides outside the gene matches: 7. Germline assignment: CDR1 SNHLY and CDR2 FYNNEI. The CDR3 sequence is CANQRGWADTQYF. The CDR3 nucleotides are TGTGCCAACCAGCGGGGGTGGGCAGATACGCAGTATTTT.

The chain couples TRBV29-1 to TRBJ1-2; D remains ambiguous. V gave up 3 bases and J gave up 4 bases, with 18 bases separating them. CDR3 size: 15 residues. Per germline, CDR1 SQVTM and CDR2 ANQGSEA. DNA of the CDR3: TGCAGCGTTGATCCCCAGCCCCCAGTTACCTATGGCTACACCTTC. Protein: CSVDPQPPVTYGYTF. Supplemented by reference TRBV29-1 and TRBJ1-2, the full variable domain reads SAVISQKPSRDICQRGTSLTIQCQVDSQVTMMFWYRQQPGQSLTLIATANQGSEATYESGFVIDKFPISRPNLTFSTLTVSNMSPEDSSIYLCSVDPQPPVTYGYTFGSGTRLTVV.

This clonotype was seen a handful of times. CDR3 sequence: CATSEYNEQFF. The CDR3 bases are TGTGCCACCAGTGAATACAATGAGCAGTTCTTC. V usage is TRBV24-1 and J usage is TRBJ2-1; D not resolved. The CDR3 is made up of 11 amino acids. V was clipped by 4 bases and J by 4 bases, with 1 base between them. Germline values: CDR1 KGHDR, CDR2 SFDVKD.

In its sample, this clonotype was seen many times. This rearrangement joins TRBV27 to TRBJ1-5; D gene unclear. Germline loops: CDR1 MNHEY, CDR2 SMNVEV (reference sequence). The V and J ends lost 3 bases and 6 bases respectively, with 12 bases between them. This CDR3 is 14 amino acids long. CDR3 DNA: TGTGCCAGCAGTTTGACCCAGGACGGTCAGCCCCAGCATTTT. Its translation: CASSLTQDGQPQHF.

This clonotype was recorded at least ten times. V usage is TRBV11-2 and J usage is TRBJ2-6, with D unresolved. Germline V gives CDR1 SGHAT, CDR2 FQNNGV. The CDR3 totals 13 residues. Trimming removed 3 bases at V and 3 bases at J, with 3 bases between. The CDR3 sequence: CASSFRGANVLTF. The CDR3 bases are TGTGCCAGCAGCTTCCGTGGGGCCAACGTCCTGACTTTC. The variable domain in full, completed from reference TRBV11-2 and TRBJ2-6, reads EAGVAQSPRYKIIEKRQSVAFWCNPISGHATLYWYQQILGQGPKLLIQFQNNGVVDDSQLPKDRFSAERLKGVDSTLKIQPAKLEDSAVYLCASSFRGANVLTFGAGSRLTVL.

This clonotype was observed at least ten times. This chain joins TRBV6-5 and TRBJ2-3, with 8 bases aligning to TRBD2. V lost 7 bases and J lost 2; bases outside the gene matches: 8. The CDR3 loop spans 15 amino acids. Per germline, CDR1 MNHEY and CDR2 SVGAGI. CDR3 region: CASNFAGGLTDTQYF. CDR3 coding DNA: TGTGCCAGCAATTTTGCGGGGGGTCTCACAGATACGCAGTATTTT.

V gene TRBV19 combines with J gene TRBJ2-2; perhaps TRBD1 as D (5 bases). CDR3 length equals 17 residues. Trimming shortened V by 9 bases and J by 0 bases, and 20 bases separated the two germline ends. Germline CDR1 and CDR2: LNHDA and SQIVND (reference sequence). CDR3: CARTKGAAGSNTGELFF. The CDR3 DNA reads TGTGCCAGGACAAAAGGGGCGGCAGGGTCGAACACCGGGGAGCTGTTTTTT.

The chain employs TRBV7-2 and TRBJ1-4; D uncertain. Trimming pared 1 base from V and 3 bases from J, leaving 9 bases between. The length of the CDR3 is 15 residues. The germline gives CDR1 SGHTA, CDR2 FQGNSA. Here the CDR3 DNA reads TGTGCCAGCAGCTTAGGGGCTCGCCCTAATGAAAAACTGTTTTTT. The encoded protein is CASSLGARPNEKLFF. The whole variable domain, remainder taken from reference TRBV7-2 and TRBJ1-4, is GAGVSQSPSNKVTEKGKDVELRCDPISGHTALYWYRQSLGQGLEFLIYFQGNSAPDKSGLPSDRFSAERTGGSVSTLTIQRTQQEDSAVYLCASSLGARPNEKLFFGSGTQLSVL.

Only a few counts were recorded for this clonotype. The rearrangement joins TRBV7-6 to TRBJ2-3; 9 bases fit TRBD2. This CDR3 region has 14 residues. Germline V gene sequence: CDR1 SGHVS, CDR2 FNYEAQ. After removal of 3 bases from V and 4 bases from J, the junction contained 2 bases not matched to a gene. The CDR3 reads CASSFASGADTQYF. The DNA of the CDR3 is TGTGCCAGCAGCTTTGCTAGCGGGGCAGATACGCAGTATTTT.

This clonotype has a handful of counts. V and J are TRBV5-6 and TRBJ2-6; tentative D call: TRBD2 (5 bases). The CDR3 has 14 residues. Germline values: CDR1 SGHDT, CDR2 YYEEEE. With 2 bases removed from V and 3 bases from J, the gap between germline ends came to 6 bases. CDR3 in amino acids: CASSFGVGANVLTF. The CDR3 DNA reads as TGTGCCAGCAGCTTCGGGGTTGGGGCCAACGTCCTGACTTTC.

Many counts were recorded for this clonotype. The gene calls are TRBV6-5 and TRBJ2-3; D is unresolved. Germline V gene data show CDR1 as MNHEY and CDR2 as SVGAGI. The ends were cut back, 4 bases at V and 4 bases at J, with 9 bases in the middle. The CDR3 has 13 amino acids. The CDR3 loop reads CASSFGRSDTQYF. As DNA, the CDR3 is TGTGCCAGCAGTTTCGGACGGTCAGATACGCAGTATTTT.

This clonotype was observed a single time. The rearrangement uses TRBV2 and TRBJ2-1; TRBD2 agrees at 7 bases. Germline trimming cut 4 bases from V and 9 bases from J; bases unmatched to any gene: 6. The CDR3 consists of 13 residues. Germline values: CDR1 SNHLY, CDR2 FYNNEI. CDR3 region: CASSGGGGGEQFF. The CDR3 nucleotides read TGTGCCAGCAGTGGGGGCGGGGGAGGTGAGCAGTTCTTC. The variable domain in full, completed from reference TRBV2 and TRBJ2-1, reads EPEVTQTPSHQVTQMGQEVILRCVPISNHLYFYWYRQILGQKVEFLVSFYNNEISEKSEIFDDQFSVERPDGSNFTLKIRSTKLEDSAMYFCASSGGGGGEQFFGPGTRLTVL.

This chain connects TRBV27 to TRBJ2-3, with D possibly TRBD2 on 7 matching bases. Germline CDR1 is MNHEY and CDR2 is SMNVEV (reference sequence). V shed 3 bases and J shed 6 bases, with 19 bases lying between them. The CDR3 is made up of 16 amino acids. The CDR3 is CASSFLSLGGADTQYF. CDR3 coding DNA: TGTGCCAGCAGTTTCCTTAGCTTGGGGGGGGCTGATACGCAGTATTTT.